Listed here are 5 T cell receptor beta chains from one sample, sequenced in a study of shared clonotypes between healthy human individuals. Assay: immunoSEQ multiplex PCR; the TCRdb copy retains only in-frame clones and omits some. The sample records about 710,000 clones, around 70% being singletons. Sequencing was performed on memory CD4+ T cells sorted from blood. The subset: CD45RA-negative fraction. The receptor set was obtained from a woman aged 30 to 39 in good health.

The table lists this clone with a count of one. V usage is TRBV19 and J usage is TRBJ2-3; D tentatively fits TRBD1 or TRBD2 (5 bases each). Germline assignment: CDR1 LNHDA and CDR2 SQIVND (reference sequence). With 5 bases removed from V and 1 base from J, the gap between germline ends came to 10 bases. CDR3 length equals 14 residues. The CDR3 here is CASSFRDGTDTQYF. The CDR3 DNA follows: TGTGCCAGTAGTTTCCGGGACGGCACAGATACGCAGTATTTT. The whole variable domain, filled in from reference TRBV19 and TRBJ2-3, reads DGGITQSPKYLFRKEGQNVTLSCEQNLNHDAMYWYRQDPGQGLRLIYYSQIVNDFQKGDIAEGYSVSREKKESFPLTVTSAQKNPTAFYLCASSFRDGTDTQYFGPGTRLTVL.

In DNA, the CDR3 is TGTGCCACCCGGTCGAACCAAGAGACCCAGTACTTC. Encoded protein: CATRSNQETQYF. The chain is built from TRBV10-3 and TRBJ2-5; D uncertain. The CDR3 is made up of 12 amino acids. The germline CDR1 and CDR2 sequences are ENHRY and SYGVKD. Deletions cut 10 bases from V and 0 bases from J, with 9 bases between.

J is TRBJ2-7 and V is TRBV6-5; weak D call: TRBD2 (6 bases). The CDR3 loop spans 15 amino acids. Germline CDR1 reads MNHEY; CDR2 reads SVGAGI. The V end was cut by 0 bases, the J end by 3 bases, with 12 bases between. CDR3 bases: TGTGCCAGCAGTTACTCGAGACTAGGGTTCTACGAGCAGTACTTC. Translated, it gives CASSYSRLGFYEQYF.

As concerns this clone: Other DNA sequences in the sample encode the same CDR3. The chain employs TRBV10-3 and TRBJ1-5; no firm D call. This CDR3 comprises 13 residues. Germline lookup yields CDR1 ENHRY and CDR2 SYGVKD. Trimming took off 4 bases at V and 2 bases at J, with 6 bases between the two ends. The CDR3 protein is CAISVEGNQPQHF. DNA for the CDR3: TGTGCCATCAGTGTTGAGGGCAATCAGCCCCAGCATTTT.

In the case of this clone: This sample includes further DNA sequences coding for the same CDR3. This chain links TRBV28 with TRBJ2-3; D may be TRBD1 (6 bases). Trimming shortened V by 2 bases and J by 2 bases, and 8 bases separated the two germline ends. The CDR3 is 14 residues long. Germline loops: CDR1 MDHEN, CDR2 SYDVKM. This chain's CDR3 is CASSLGQFTDTQYF. In DNA form, the CDR3 reads TGTGCCAGCAGTTTAGGACAGTTCACAGATACGCAGTATTTT.